The 24 T cell receptor beta chains below were found in one sample sequenced in a study of tissue T cells after allogeneic stem cell transplantation (dated 2022 in TCRdb). Libraries were constructed by the immunoSEQ multiplex PCR assay. Not all clones reach the TCRdb copy of this immuneACCESS table, which keeps in-frame sequences only. Checked studies attribute under half of the gap to unresolved V genes and leave the rest unexplained. The sample includes roughly 50,000 clones, with 73% observed a single time. The top ten hold roughly 0.7% of the sample. The sequencing input was sorted cells pooled from one or two spleens. The receptors were gathered from a pool of C57BL/6 mice in good health.

A remark on this clone: Any gene name here is a mouse gene name. CDR3 DNA (partial): TGTGCCTGGAGTCCGGGACAGGGGGTAGACACCCAGTAC. Amino acid sequence: CAWSPGQGVDTQY. In full, the CDR3 reads CAWSPGQGVDTQYF. The rearrangement links TRBV31 to TRBJ2-5; 11 bases align to TRBD1. Read sequence stops 1 residue before the CDR3 end, and the germline J gene provides the missing end. V lost 1 base to trimming and J lost 5 bases; unmatched junction nucleotides: 2. The CDR3 length is 14 residues. CDR1 and CDR2 from the germline V gene are GKSSPN and SITVG.

Notes on this clone: The gene names given are mouse names. Incomplete CDR3 DNA: TGTGCCAGCAGCTTAGTGGGCACCCAGTAC. It translates to CASSLVGTQY. The CDR3 in its entirety is CASSLVGTQYF. J is TRBJ2-5 and V is TRBV3; D gene uncertain. The read ends 1 residue before the CDR3 terminus; that terminus is restored from the germline J gene. Per the germline V gene, CDR1 is SNHLY and CDR2 is FYNGKV (reference sequence). This CDR3 comprises 11 residues. V lost 1 base to trimming and J lost 8 bases, with 4 bases between them.

Note on this clone: Gene names denote mouse genes. The read gets to within 1 residue of the CDR3 end, and the germline J gene fills in the rest. Other DNA sequences of this sample code for an identical CDR3. This sequence joins TRBV19 and TRBJ1-3, with TRBD1 matching over 7 bases. Trimming cost V 5 bases and J 0 bases; bases outside gene matches: 5. This CDR3 comprises 15 residues. Germline V gene sequence: CDR1 FNHDT, CDR2 SITEND (reference sequence). CDR3 region: CASSRDRNSGNTLYF. CDR3 bases read: TGTGCCAGCAGCCGGGACAGAAATTCTGGAAATACGCTCTAT.

Comment on this clone: The gene names here belong to mouse. The read finishes 1 residue shy of the CDR3 end, and the germline J gene is used to complete it. V and J are TRBV19 and TRBJ2-5; TRBD2 matches 10 bases. The germline V gene has CDR1 FNHDT and CDR2 SITEND (reference sequence). CDR3 length equals 14 residues. After removal of 4 bases from V and 6 bases from J, the junction contained 5 bases not matched to a gene. CDR3 bases read: TGTGCCAGCAGTGCGGACTGGGGGAAGGACACCCAGTAC. It translates to CASSADWGKDTQY. The whole CDR3 region reads CASSADWGKDTQYF.

About this clone itself: These gene names are mouse names. The read falls 1 residue short of the CDR3 end, and the missing part is taken from the germline J gene. The chain joins TRBV26 to TRBJ2-7, with 8 nucleotides matching TRBD2. The V and J ends lost 4 bases and 4 bases, in that order; junction bases with no gene match: 0. This CDR3 comprises 12 residues. Germline V CDR1 and CDR2: KGHPV, FQNQEV (reference sequence). The CDR3 here is CASSPGGYEQYF. CDR3 bases read: TGTGCCAGCAGTCCTGGGGGGTATGAACAGTAC.

This clone was recorded only once. Germline and genes: mouse. The read ends 1 residue early relative to the CDR3; the germline J gene fills the gap. The rearrangement joins TRBV31 to TRBJ1-6; D is uncertain. TRBJ1-6 is designated an ORF whose function remains uncertain. The CDR3 has 14 residues. The ends were cut back, 1 base at V and 0 bases at J, with 4 bases in the middle. CDR1 and CDR2 (germline): GKSSPN, SITVG. The covered CDR3 bases are TGTGCCTGGAGTCCTGATTCCTATAATTCGCCCCTCTAC. Amino acids: CAWSPDSYNSPLY. The whole CDR3 region reads CAWSPDSYNSPLYF.

Of note for this clone: Genes and germline come from the mouse. The read terminates 1 residue before the CDR3 end, so the remaining end is supplied by the germline J gene. The chain is built from TRBV2 and TRBJ2-3, with TRBD1 matching 11 bases. The CDR3 length is 16 residues. CDR1 is LGHNA, CDR2 YSYQKL, per germline. Trimming cost V 2 bases and J 2 bases; bases outside gene matches: 3. The CDR3 protein is CASSQPGQGVAETLYF. The CDR3 bases that were read are TGTGCCAGCAGCCAACCGGGACAGGGGGTTGCAGAAACGCTGTAT.

Points on this clone: The listed genes are named as in mouse. The read is 1 residue too short to cover the CDR3 end, so that end is filled in from the germline J gene. This sequence joins TRBV13-3 and TRBJ2-5; perhaps TRBD1 as D (5 bases). This CDR3 has 13 residues. Trimming took off 4 bases at V and 4 bases at J, with 10 bases between the two ends. The V gene's germline CDR1 is NNHDY and CDR2 SYVADS. The CDR3: CASSPGREDTQYF. The covered CDR3 bases are TGTGCCAGCAGTCCGGGCAGGGAAGACACCCAGTAC.

A remark on this clone: Gene names follow the mouse nomenclature. The CDR3 end lies 1 residue beyond the end of the read and is filled in from the germline J gene. The chain uses TRBV19 and TRBJ2-2; the match to TRBD1 covers 7 bases. Germline CDR1 reads FNHDT; CDR2 reads SITEND (reference sequence). The V segment lost 6 bases and the J segment 5 bases; nucleotides outside the gene matches: 4. The CDR3 runs to 13 residues. Incomplete CDR3 DNA: TGTGCCAGCACCAAGGACAGGACCGGGCAGCTCTAC. This translates into CASTKDRTGQLY. In full, the CDR3 reads CASTKDRTGQLYF.

Turning to this clone: Gene names and germline refer to mouse. The CDR3 goes on 1 residue after the read ends, and that part is filled in from the germline J gene. The chain is built from TRBV13-3 and TRBJ2-4, with a possible D match to TRBD2 (7 bases). This CDR3 has 14 residues. V lost 4 bases and J lost 0, with 9 bases in between. Germline lookup yields CDR1 NNHDY and CDR2 SYVADS. The CDR3 sequence: CASSPGGSQNTLYF. The CDR3 bases that were read are TGTGCCAGCAGTCCTGGGGGCAGTCAAAACACCTTGTAC.

As regards this clone: Gene names follow the mouse nomenclature. The sequenced CDR3 bases are TGTGCCAGCGGTCGGGACAGGGGTGATAACACCTTGTAC. It codes for CASGRDRGDNTLY. The entire CDR3 sequence reads CASGRDRGDNTLYF. This chain joins TRBV13-2 and TRBJ2-4, with TRBD1 matching 10 bases. The read ends 1 residue shy of where the CDR3 ends; the end is completed using the germline J gene. CDR1 and CDR2 from the germline V gene are NNHNN and SYGAGS (reference sequence). Trimming took 4 bases from V and 6 from J; bases not matched to a gene: 5. The CDR3 is 14 residues long.

On this clone: All gene names here are mouse names. Read sequence stops 1 residue before the CDR3 end, and the germline J gene provides the missing end. The gene calls are TRBV2 and TRBJ1-4; D gene unclear. The CDR3 sequence is 15 residues long. Germline assignment: CDR1 LGHNA and CDR2 YSYQKL. Trimming took off 1 base at V and 0 bases at J, with 6 bases between the two ends. The part of the CDR3 DNA that was read is TGTGCCAGCAGCCAAGGACCGATTTCCAACGAAAGATTATTT. It encodes CASSQGPISNERLF. The entire CDR3 sequence reads CASSQGPISNERLFF.

Notes on this clone: Any gene name here is a mouse gene name. The read gets to within 1 residue of the CDR3 end, and the germline J gene fills in the rest. The gene calls are TRBV3 and TRBJ2-7; D may correspond to TRBD1 or TRBD2 (6 bases each). With 5 bases removed from V and 4 bases from J, the gap between germline ends came to 9 bases. Germline assignment: CDR1 SNHLY and CDR2 FYNGKV (reference sequence). This CDR3 spans 12 amino acids. The CDR3 bases that were read are TGTGCCAGCAGCCGAGGGGGGTATGAACAGTAC. Protein: CASSRGGYEQY. The full-length CDR3 reads as CASSRGGYEQYF.

To note about this clone: Mouse germline and gene names are used. The read falls 1 residue short of the CDR3 end, and the missing part is taken from the germline J gene. J is TRBJ1-1 and V is TRBV3, with D unclear. The V end was cut by 4 bases, the J end by 1 base, with 4 bases between. The CDR3 is 12 amino acids. The germline V gene encodes CDR1 SNHLY and CDR2 FYNGKV (reference sequence). The CDR3 loop is CASSWINTEVFF. The CDR3 bases that were read are TGTGCCAGCAGCTGGATAAACACAGAAGTCTTC. Full variable domain (missing parts from reference TRBV3 and TRBJ1-1): GPKVLQIPSHQIIDMGQMVTLNCDPVSNHLYFYWYKQILGQQMEFLVNFYNGKVMEKSKLFKDQFSVERPDGSYFTLKIQPTALEDSAVYFCASSWINTEVFFGKGTRLTVV.

Points on this clone: All gene names here are mouse names. The missing CDR3 end, 1 residue past where the read stops, is filled in from the germline J gene. The chain recombines TRBV26 with TRBJ2-2; D remains unclear. The germline V gene has CDR1 KGHPV and CDR2 FQNQEV (reference sequence). The CDR3 runs 14 residues. The V end was cut by 2 bases, the J end by 1 base, with 5 bases between. This CDR3 is CASSLSRNTGQLYF. CDR3 bases read: TGTGCCAGCAGTCTGAGCAGAAACACCGGGCAGCTCTAC.

On this clone: Mouse gene names apply. The CDR3 extends 1 residue past the end of the read, so its final part is completed from the germline J gene. The V call is TRBV4, the J call TRBJ2-4; 8 nucleotides line up with TRBD2. Looked up from germline, CDR1 is LGHDT and CDR2 is YNNKQL (reference sequence). The CDR3 is 14 amino acids. V was pared by 3 bases and J by 3 bases, with 2 bases of the junction left unmatched. CDR3 DNA (partial): TGTGCCAGCAGCTACAACTGGGGGCAAAACACCTTGTAC. Protein sequence: CASSYNWGQNTLY. The whole CDR3 sequence reads CASSYNWGQNTLYF. Variable domain in full (rest from reference TRBV4 and TRBJ2-4): ETAVFQTPNYHVTQVGNEVSFNCKQTLGHDTMYWYKQDSKKLLKIMFSYNNKQLIVNETVPRRFSPQSSDKAHLNLRIKSVEPEDSAVYLCASSYNWGQNTLYFGAGTRLSVL.

As to this clone: Germline and genes here are mouse. Read data end 1 residue before the CDR3 end; the end is taken from the germline J gene. The J gene is TRBJ1-2, the V gene TRBV5, with unresolved D. CDR1 LGHNA and CDR2 YNLKQL come from the germline V gene (reference sequence). The CDR3 length is 11 residues. Trimming took off 4 bases at V and 3 bases at J, with 3 bases between the two ends. The CDR3 loop is CASSRDSDYTF. Partial CDR3 DNA: TGTGCCAGCAGCCGGGACTCCGACTACACC.

Comment on this clone: Gene and germline names: mouse. The CDR3 end is not reached by the read, which stops 1 residue before it; the germline J gene fills it in. The rearrangement uses TRBV12-1 and TRBJ2-1; D is unclear. This CDR3 has 14 residues. The V gene's germline CDR1 is SGHSN and CDR2 HYEKVE. V shed 1 base and J shed 1 base, with 7 bases lying between them. Partial CDR3 DNA: TGTGCCAGCTCTCTTCTGGTGAACTATGCTGAGCAGTTC. Translating gives CASSLLVNYAEQF. The full CDR3 protein is CASSLLVNYAEQFF. Combining the CDR3 with reference TRBV12-1 and TRBJ2-1 gives the whole variable domain DSGVVQSPRHIIKEKGGRSVLTCIPISGHSNVVWYQQTLGKELKFLIQHYEKVERDKGFLPSRFSVQQFDDYHSEMNMSALELEDSAMYFCASSLLVNYAEQFFGPGTRLTVL.

A remark on this clone: Gene names refer to mouse genes. The CDR3 goes on 1 residue after the read ends, and that part is filled in from the germline J gene. V is TRBV5 and J is TRBJ2-7; D might be TRBD2 (5 bases). The CDR3 has 14 amino acids. Trimming removed 0 bases from V and 0 bases from J, with 6 bases in between. Germline values: CDR1 LGHNA, CDR2 YNLKQL (reference sequence). The covered CDR3 bases are TGTGCCAGCAGCCAAGACTGGGTCTCCTATGAACAGTAC. Amino acids: CASSQDWVSYEQY. Given in full, the CDR3 is CASSQDWVSYEQYF.

About this clone: Genes and germline come from the mouse. From the germline J gene comes the end of the CDR3, since the read stops 1 residue before it. The rearrangement joins TRBV29 to TRBJ2-1, with 8 bases matching TRBD1. Germline CDR1 reads MSHET; CDR2 reads SYDVDS. The V segment lost 4 bases and the J segment 7 bases; nucleotides outside the gene matches: 6. CDR3 length: 14 residues. CDR3 in amino acids: CASSSQGALAEQFF. The DNA read from the CDR3 is TGTGCTAGCAGTTCCCAGGGGGCATTGGCTGAGCAGTTC.

On this clone: Gene names refer to mouse genes. The CDR3 bases that were read are TGCACCTGCAGTGTGGACAGGGCCAACCAGGCTCCGCTT. Encoded protein: CTCSVDRANQAPL. In full, the CDR3 reads CTCSVDRANQAPLF. This chain connects TRBV1 to TRBJ1-5; 8 bases map to TRBD1. The read finishes 1 residue shy of the CDR3 end, and the germline J gene is used to complete it. Trimming at V came to 4 bases and at J to 3 bases, leaving 2 bases not matched to a gene. Germline CDR1 and CDR2: NSQYPW and LRSPGD (reference sequence). The CDR3 length is 14 residues.

On this clone: Genes and germline are mouse. The missing CDR3 end, 1 residue past where the read stops, is filled in from the germline J gene. The chain uses TRBV16 and TRBJ2-7; 9 bases line up with TRBD2. Germline CDR1 SGHSA, CDR2 FRNQAP. The CDR3 loop spans 14 amino acids. Germline trimming cut 1 base from V and 8 bases from J; bases unmatched to any gene: 6. The CDR3: CASSLGLGGIQQYF. The part of the CDR3 DNA that was read is TGTGCAAGCAGCTTAGGCCTGGGGGGGATTCAACAGTAC.

For this clone: Genes here carry mouse names. The DNA read from the CDR3 is TGTGCCAGCAGAACCGGGACAGGGGTTGCTGAGCAGTTC. It translates to CASRTGTGVAEQF. The entire CDR3 sequence reads CASRTGTGVAEQFF. V and J are TRBV15 and TRBJ2-1; 10 bases fit TRBD1. The read halts 1 residue ahead of the CDR3 end, with the missing end drawn from the germline J gene. This CDR3 region has 14 residues. Per the germline V gene, CDR1 is SGHND and CDR2 is FRSKSL. The junction had 5 bases not matched to a gene; V was cut back by 6 bases and J by 6 bases.

Notes on this clone: These gene names are mouse names. Coverage ceases 1 residue before the CDR3 finishes, and the germline J gene fills in the end. J is TRBJ1-4 and V is TRBV3; D might be TRBD1 (5 bases). Looked up from germline, CDR1 is SNHLY and CDR2 is FYNGKV (reference sequence). The CDR3 contains 14 residues. The V gene lost 5 bases and the J gene lost 0 bases, with 7 bases spanning the gap. CDR3 sequence: CASSAGISNERLFF. The covered CDR3 bases are TGTGCCAGCAGCGCAGGGATTTCCAACGAAAGATTATTT.